This TCR beta chain came from a study of blood T cell repertoires in COVID-19. About the research overall: Both acute and convalescent COVID-19 samples were obtained from the United States, Italy and Spain. PBMCs, B-cell-depleted T cells, or T cells provided the cDNA or gDNA that made up the material.

The CDR3 has 13 residues. Germline V gives CDR1 SGDLS, CDR2 YYNGEE. V shed 0 bases and J shed 5 bases, with 8 bases lying between them. Sequencing was performed with immunoSEQ multiplex PCR; in TCRdb, only in-frame clones are kept and a portion is missing. The sample records 210,000 or so clones, roughly 88% being singletons. Sequenced sample: peripheral blood. This clonotype was obtained from a man between 18 and 35 years old with active or convalescent COVID-19. This chain joins TRBV9 and TRBJ1-2; TRBD1 might be the D (5 bases). CDR3 sequence: CASSVVEGYGYTF. For the CDR3, the DNA is TGTGCCAGCAGCGTAGTGGAGGGGTATGGCTACACCTTC.